What follows are 31 T cell receptor beta chains derived from one specimen sequenced in a study of blood T cell repertoires in COVID-19. Clones were sequenced by immunoSEQ multiplex PCR, and TCRdb holds only the in-frame ones, with some missing. Of hundreds of thousands of clones in the sample, around 82% were seen once. Material: peripheral blood. The receptors here all came from a human donor in a cohort sampled during active COVID-19.

The chain uses TRBV18 and TRBJ2-3; D call uncertain. CDR3 length: 16 residues. The germline V gene has CDR1 KGHSH and CDR2 LQKENI. With 4 bases removed from V and 2 bases from J, the gap between germline ends came to 16 bases. CDR3 loop: CASSHPLTRPTDTQYF. DNA for the CDR3: TGTGCCAGCTCACACCCCCTGACAAGACCCACAGATACGCAGTATTTT.

The genes are TRBV6-8 and TRBJ2-4; a possible D gene is TRBD1 (6 bases). Germline values: CDR1 MNHGY, CDR2 SAAAGT. This CDR3 region has 15 residues. The V and J ends lost 6 bases and 4 bases respectively, with 16 bases between them. The CDR3 DNA reads as TGTGCCAGCAGGGGGGCAGTAGGTGAAAAAAACATTCAGTACTTC. Its translation is CASRGAVGEKNIQYF.

CDR3 in DNA: TGTGCCAGCAGCCGACTAGCGGGGGGGCTGTCAACCGGGGAGCTGTTTTTT. Translated: CASSRLAGGLSTGELFF. The chain links TRBV6-2 or TRBV6-3 to TRBJ2-2; TRBD2 matches 14 bases. The CDR3 has 17 amino acids. Germline V gene data show CDR1 as MNHEY and CDR2 as SVGEGT. Trimming cost V 6 bases and J 5 bases; bases outside gene matches: 8.

The genes are TRBV29-1 and TRBJ2-7; no clear D gene. The germline CDR1 and CDR2 sequences are SQVTM and ANQGSEA. This CDR3 is 15 amino acids long. V lost 6 bases and J 0 bases, leaving 18 bases between the germline ends. CDR3 sequence reads: CSVVHREGSSYEQYF. CDR3 in DNA: TGCAGCGTGGTCCACAGAGAAGGAAGCTCCTACGAGCAGTACTTC.

This chain's CDR3 is CASSTGGLMNTEAFF. The CDR3 DNA reads as TGCGCCAGCAGCACCGGAGGCCTGATGAACACTGAAGCTTTCTTT. The chain is built from TRBV5-1 and TRBJ1-1, with unresolved D. V was trimmed by 4 bases and J by 0 bases, leaving 13 bases between them. The length of the CDR3 is 15 residues. Germline lookup yields CDR1 SGHRS and CDR2 YFSETQ.

The rearrangement links TRBV11-2 to TRBJ2-7; 7 positions agree with TRBD1. In germline, CDR1 is SGHAT, CDR2 FQNNGV. V lost 1 base and J lost 5; bases outside the gene matches: 8. The CDR3 runs 15 residues. CDR3 sequence reads: CASSLGSRTGHEQYF. CDR3 DNA: TGTGCCAGCAGCTTAGGTTCCCGGACAGGCCACGAGCAGTACTTC. Drawing the rest from reference TRBV11-2 and TRBJ2-7, the complete variable domain is EAGVAQSPRYKIIEKRQSVAFWCNPISGHATLYWYQQILGQGPKLLIQFQNNGVVDDSQLPKDRFSAERLKGVDSTLKIQPAKLEDSAVYLCASSLGSRTGHEQYFGPGTRLTVT.

The chain couples TRBV4-3 to TRBJ2-7; 7 bases align to TRBD2. The V segment lost 0 bases and the J segment 3 bases; nucleotides outside the gene matches: 5. Germline-derived CDR1 and CDR2 are LGHNA and YSLEER. The CDR3 is 15 amino acids. The CDR3 loop reads CASSQEGLADYEQYF. Written as DNA, the CDR3 is TGCGCCAGCAGCCAAGAGGGGCTAGCGGACTACGAGCAGTACTTC.

This clone appeared a few times. V is TRBV4-1 and J is TRBJ2-7; perhaps TRBD1 as D (6 bases). Trimming took 2 bases from V and 4 from J, leaving 18 bases between them. The CDR3 is 16 amino acids. Germline values: CDR1 MGHRA, CDR2 YSYEKL. The CDR3 loop reads CASSQQHGPGVYEQYF. CDR3 sequence (DNA): TGCGCCAGCAGCCAACAGCATGGGCCAGGGGTTTACGAGCAGTACTTC.

This clone appeared once. The V call is TRBV6-2 or TRBV6-3, the J call TRBJ1-2, with D possibly TRBD1 on 5 matching bases. The V gene's germline CDR1 is MNHEY and CDR2 SVGEGT. Trimming stripped 4 bases from V and 4 bases from J, with 13 bases between. CDR3 length: 14 amino acids. For the CDR3, the DNA is TGTGCCAGCAGTTTCGGACCGGGGGGCTATGGCTACACCTTC. This encodes CASSFGPGGYGYTF.

The chain has TRBV7-2 and TRBJ1-1; D is possibly TRBD1 (5 bases). This CDR3 has 14 residues. Germline values: CDR1 SGHTA, CDR2 FQGNSA. V lost 6 bases and J lost 5, with 16 bases in between. DNA for the CDR3: TGTGCCAGCAGATCTGTCTGGGGCAGGACTGAAGCTTTCTTT. This encodes CASRSVWGRTEAFF.

The chain carries TRBV7-2 and TRBJ2-7, with 10 bases identical to TRBD2. There are 16 residues in the CDR3. Germline values: CDR1 SGHTA, CDR2 FQGNSA. Losses at the gene ends were 3 bases for V and 1 base for J; bases not matched to a gene: 6. The CDR3 DNA follows: TGTGCCAGCAGCTTGGGGACTAGCGTCGCATCCTACGAGCAGTACTTC. Protein product: CASSLGTSVASYEQYF.

The chain is built from TRBV3-1 (or the pseudogene TRBV3-2) and TRBJ2-2; 8 nucleotides align to TRBD1. J gave up 2 bases and V 2 bases, and 10 bases lay outside the gene matches. The CDR3 spans 18 residues. Germline CDR1 and CDR2: LGHDT and YNNKEL (reference sequence). The CDR3 coding sequence is TGTGCCAGCAGCCAAAATTGGGGTGCAGGGGGCAACACCGGGGAGCTGTTTTTT. Residues: CASSQNWGAGGNTGELFF.

J is TRBJ2-3 and V is TRBV11-3; possible D gene TRBD2, 5 bases. The CDR3 loop spans 16 amino acids. Deletions cut 1 base from V and 0 bases from J, with 11 bases between. Germline V gives CDR1 SGHNT, CDR2 YENEEA. The CDR3 loop is CASSLGVALSTDTQYF. The CDR3 coding sequence is TGTGCCAGCAGCTTAGGAGTAGCGCTAAGCACAGATACGCAGTATTTT.

The CDR3 protein is CASSPPASGQETQYF. CDR3 coding DNA: TGTGCCAGCTCACCACCAGCTAGCGGCCAAGAGACCCAGTACTTC. The rearrangement uses TRBV18 and TRBJ2-5; 7 nucleotides line up with TRBD2. The V gene end was trimmed by 0 bases and the J gene end by 1 base; junction bases not matched to a gene: 2. Germline V CDR1 and CDR2: KGHSH, LQKENI. The CDR3 sequence is 15 residues long.

The V and J genes are TRBV7-9 and TRBJ1-1; the D gene is possibly TRBD1 (6 bases). Trimming took off 1 base at V and 5 bases at J, with 11 bases between the two ends. Germline lookup yields CDR1 SEHNR and CDR2 FQNEAQ (reference sequence). This CDR3 is 14 amino acids long. Here the CDR3 DNA reads TGTGCCAGCAGCTTAGGTAACAGGGAAACTGAAGCTTTCTTT. This translates into CASSLGNRETEAFF.

This chain links TRBV24-1 with TRBJ2-2, with a tentative D call TRBD2 (5 bases). V lost 5 bases and J lost 0, with 9 bases in between. Per germline, CDR1 KGHDR and CDR2 SFDVKD. CDR3 size: 15 residues. The CDR3 sequence is CATSVRGTNTGELFF. The CDR3 DNA follows: TGTGCCACCAGTGTTCGGGGTACGAACACCGGGGAGCTGTTTTTT.

The chain has TRBV6-2 or TRBV6-3 and TRBJ1-6, with a possible D match to TRBD1 (6 bases). The CDR3 spans 15 residues. The V gene lost 2 bases and the J gene lost 9 bases, with 14 bases spanning the gap. CDR1 is MNHEY and CDR2 is SVGEGT in the germline V gene. CDR3 residues: CASSYSQGFGSPLHF. As DNA, the CDR3 is TGTGCCAGCAGTTACAGTCAGGGGTTCGGTTCACCCCTCCACTTT.

The V and J genes are TRBV18 and TRBJ1-4; D is possibly TRBD1 (5 bases). Germline lookup yields CDR1 KGHSH and CDR2 LQKENI. Deletions cut 1 base from V and 4 bases from J, with 13 bases between. The CDR3 runs to 16 residues. The CDR3 protein is CASSPLAGRINEKLFF. The CDR3 DNA follows: TGTGCCAGCTCACCACTAGCGGGACGAATTAATGAAAAACTGTTTTTT.

This chain links TRBV5-4 with TRBJ2-7; TRBD2 might be the D (5 bases). The CDR3 sequence is 13 residues long. Germline V lookup: CDR1 SGHNT, CDR2 YYREEE (reference sequence). V dropped 3 bases and J dropped 3 bases, with 10 bases sitting between them. The CDR3 region is CASSYYGDYEQYF. The CDR3 coding sequence is TGTGCCAGCAGCTATTACGGGGACTACGAGCAGTACTTC. The full variable domain, with the rest looked up from reference TRBV5-4 and TRBJ2-7, is ETGVTQSPTHLIKTRGQQVTLRCSSQSGHNTVSWYQQALGQGPQFIFQYYREEENGRGNFPPRFSGLQFPNYSSELNVNALELDDSALYLCASSYYGDYEQYFGPGTRLTVT.

The genes are TRBV19 and TRBJ2-2; 9 nucleotides line up with TRBD2. Germline assignment: CDR1 LNHDA and CDR2 SQIVND (reference sequence). J gave up 3 bases and V 7 bases, and 3 bases lay outside the gene matches. The CDR3 length is 14 residues. This CDR3 reads CASISSGDTGELFF. The CDR3 nucleotides read TGTGCCAGTATTTCTAGCGGGGACACCGGGGAGCTGTTTTTT.

The chain has TRBV6-2 or TRBV6-3 and TRBJ2-1; TRBD2 aligns across 8 bases. The CDR3 sequence is 16 residues long. The V segment lost 2 bases and the J segment 2 bases; nucleotides outside the gene matches: 5. The germline V gene has CDR1 MNHEY and CDR2 SVGEGT. The DNA of the CDR3 is TGTGCCAGCAGTTACCCAACTAGCGGCCCCTACAATGAGCAGTTCTTC. Translated, it gives CASSYPTSGPYNEQFF.

The rearrangement links TRBV7-2 to TRBJ1-1; 8 bases line up with TRBD1. J was trimmed by 5 bases and V by 1 base; bases with no gene match: 6. The CDR3 has 15 amino acids. Germline V gene data show CDR1 as SGHTA and CDR2 as FQGNSA. CDR3 residues: CASSLDGQGGTEAFF. The CDR3 DNA is TGTGCCAGCAGCTTAGACGGACAGGGTGGTACTGAAGCTTTCTTT.

The V and J genes are TRBV4-3 and TRBJ2-1; 7 bases are a match to TRBD2. Losses at the gene ends were 0 bases for V and 8 bases for J; bases not matched to a gene: 10. CDR3 length equals 16 residues. From germline, CDR1 is LGHNA and CDR2 YSLEER. CDR3 residues: CASSQEVRGGGDEQFF. The CDR3 DNA reads TGCGCCAGCAGCCAAGAGGTTCGGGGCGGGGGAGATGAGCAGTTCTTC.

This clone was seen just once. This chain links TRBV12-3 or TRBV12-4 with TRBJ1-2; D remains unclear. This CDR3 is built from 12 residues. The V end was cut by 1 base, the J end by 4 bases, with 4 bases between. The CDR3 DNA reads as TGTGCCAGCAGTTTAGACACCTATGGCTACACCTTC. This sequence encodes CASSLDTYGYTF.

The genes are TRBV19 and TRBJ1-5, with D perhaps TRBD1 (5 bases). V gave up 7 bases and J gave up 0 bases, with 19 bases separating them. This CDR3 has 17 residues. Germline lookup yields CDR1 LNHDA and CDR2 SQIVND (reference sequence). Written as DNA, the CDR3 is TGTGCCAGTATGGTCTCAGGGTTTGGCTATAGCAATCAGCCCCAGCATTTT. Translated, it gives CASMVSGFGYSNQPQHF.

J is TRBJ1-1 and V is TRBV5-1; weak D call: TRBD1 (6 bases). The CDR3 extends over 15 amino acids. CDR1 SGHRS and CDR2 YFSETQ come from the germline V gene. Trimming stripped 4 bases from V and 4 bases from J, with 17 bases between. The CDR3 region is CASSLQGRSSTEAFF. CDR3 in DNA: TGCGCCAGCAGCCTACAGGGAAGGTCGAGCACTGAAGCTTTCTTT.

This rearrangement joins TRBV5-6 to TRBJ2-3; 8 bases are shared with TRBD2. The CDR3 has 16 residues. From germline, CDR1 is SGHDT and CDR2 YYEEEE. With V trimmed by 4 bases and J by 1 base, 8 bases remained unmatched. The CDR3 loop is CASSRPAGVGTDTQYF. CDR3 DNA: TGTGCCAGCAGCCGACCAGCGGGGGTGGGCACAGATACGCAGTATTTT. The variable domain in full, with the rest retrieved from reference TRBV5-6 and TRBJ2-3, is DAGVTQSPTHLIKTRGQQVTLRCSPKSGHDTVSWYQQALGQGPQFIFQYYEEEERQRGNFPDRFSGHQFPNYSSELNVNALLLGDSALYLCASSRPAGVGTDTQYFGPGTRLTVL.

This chain uses TRBV5-1 with TRBJ2-4; 7 bases agree with TRBD1. The CDR3 has 14 residues. Germline trimming cut 3 bases from V and 3 bases from J; bases unmatched to any gene: 3. Germline CDR1 is SGHRS and CDR2 is YFSETQ. CDR3 nucleotides: TGCGCCAGCAGCTCACAGGGGAACAAAAACATTCAGTACTTC. It encodes CASSSQGNKNIQYF.

The J gene is TRBJ2-1, the V gene TRBV7-8; 10 bases match TRBD2. Germline V gene lookup returns CDR1 SGHVS and CDR2 FQNEAQ. Germline trimming cut 2 bases from V and 6 bases from J; bases unmatched to any gene: 4. The CDR3 covers 15 residues. The CDR3, as DNA: TGTGCCAGCAGCTTACTAGCGGGAGCCCTCAATGAGCAGTTCTTC. This translates into CASSLLAGALNEQFF.

The V call is TRBV13, the J call TRBJ2-3; 10 bases are shared with TRBD2. V was pared by 3 bases and J by 2 bases, with 8 bases of the junction left unmatched. Per the germline V gene, CDR1 is PRHDT and CDR2 is FYEKMQ (reference sequence). This CDR3 has 17 amino acids. CDR3 amino acids: CASSFVGLAGDTDTQYF. The CDR3 DNA reads TGTGCCAGCAGCTTCGTTGGCCTAGCGGGAGACACAGATACGCAGTATTTT.

The genes are TRBV5-1 and TRBJ2-7; 11 bases agree with TRBD2. CDR1 SGHRS and CDR2 YFSETQ come from the germline V gene. With V trimmed by 4 bases and J by 1 base, 1 base remained unmatched. There are 14 residues in the CDR3. DNA for the CDR3: TGCGCCAGCAGCACTAGCGGGGGTTCCTACGAGCAGTACTTC. It yields the protein CASSTSGGSYEQYF.